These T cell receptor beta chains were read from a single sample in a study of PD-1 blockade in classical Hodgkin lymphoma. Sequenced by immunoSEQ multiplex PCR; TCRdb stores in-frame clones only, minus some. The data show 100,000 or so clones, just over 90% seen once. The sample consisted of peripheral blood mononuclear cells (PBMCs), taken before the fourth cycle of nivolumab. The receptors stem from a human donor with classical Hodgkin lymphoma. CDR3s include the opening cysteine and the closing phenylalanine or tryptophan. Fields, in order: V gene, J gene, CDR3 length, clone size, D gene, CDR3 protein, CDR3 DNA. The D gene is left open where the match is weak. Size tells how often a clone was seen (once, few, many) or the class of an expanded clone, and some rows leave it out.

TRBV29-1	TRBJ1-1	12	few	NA	CSPTGSDTEAFF	TGCAGCCCCACCGGTAGTGACACTGAAGCTTTCTTT
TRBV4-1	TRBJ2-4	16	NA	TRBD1	CASSQNQGATKNIQYF	TGCGCCAGCAGCCAAAACCAGGGGGCAACCAAAAACATTCAGTACTTC
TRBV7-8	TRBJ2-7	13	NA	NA	CASSLGETYEQYF	TGTGCCAGCAGCCTCGGAGAGACCTACGAGCAGTACTTC
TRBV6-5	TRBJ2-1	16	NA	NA	CASSYFLISSYNEQFF	TGTGCCAGCAGTTACTTTCTAATCTCCTCCTACAATGAGCAGTTCTTC
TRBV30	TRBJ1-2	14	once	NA	CAWSPEQLNYGYTF	TGTGCCTGGAGTCCAGAACAGCTCAACTATGGCTACACCTTC
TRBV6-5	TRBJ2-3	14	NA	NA	CASSYSSGTDTQYF	TGTGCCAGCAGTTACTCGTCAGGCACAGATACGCAGTATTTT
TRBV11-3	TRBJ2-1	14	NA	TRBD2	CASSNLAGAHEQFF	TGTGCCAGCTCAAACCTAGCGGGAGCCCATGAGCAGTTCTTC
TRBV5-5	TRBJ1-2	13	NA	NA	CASSPERDYGYTF	TGTGCCAGCAGCCCCGAGAGGGACTATGGCTACACCTTC
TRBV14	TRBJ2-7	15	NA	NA	CASSQSVVLSYEQYF	TGTGCCAGCAGCCAATCGGTCGTTCTCTCCTACGAGCAGTACTTC
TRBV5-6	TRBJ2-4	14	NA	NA	CASSLRGSKNIQYF	TGTGCCAGCAGCTTGCGGGGTTCCAAAAACATTCAGTACTTC
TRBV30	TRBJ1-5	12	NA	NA	CAWTANNQPQHF	TGTGCCTGGACCGCTAACAATCAGCCCCAGCATTTT
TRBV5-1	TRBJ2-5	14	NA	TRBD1	CASRRDRAQETQYF	TGCGCCAGCAGGCGGGACAGGGCCCAAGAGACCCAGTACTTC
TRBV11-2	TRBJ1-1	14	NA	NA	CASSPRGSNTEAFF	TGTGCCAGCAGCCCCAGGGGCTCGAACACTGAAGCTTTCTTT
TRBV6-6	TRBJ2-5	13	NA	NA	CASSWAAQETQYF	TGTGCCAGCAGTTGGGCAGCCCAAGAGACCCAGTACTTC
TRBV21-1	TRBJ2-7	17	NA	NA	CASSKSNGSRREGEQYF	TGTGCCAGCAGCAAATCTAATGGGTCTCGGCGGGAAGGCGAGCAGTACTTC
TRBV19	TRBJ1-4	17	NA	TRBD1	CASSSRDRGYSDEKLFF	TGTGCCAGTAGTAGCCGGGACAGGGGTTATTCGGACGAAAAACTGTTTTTT
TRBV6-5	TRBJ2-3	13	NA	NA	CASSYGYPDTQYF	TGTGCCAGCAGTTACGGTTACCCAGATACGCAGTATTTT
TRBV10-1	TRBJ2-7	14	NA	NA	CASSPQGFNYEQYF	TGCGCCAGCTCTCCCCAGGGGTTCAACTACGAGCAGTACTTC
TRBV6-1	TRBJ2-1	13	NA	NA	CASSDGLLDEQFF	TGTGCCAGCAGTGATGGGCTTCTAGATGAGCAGTTCTTC
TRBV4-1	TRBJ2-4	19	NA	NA	CASSQDRNSLYRAKNIQYF	TGCGCCAGCAGCCAAGATAGGAATTCCCTATATAGAGCCAAAAACATTCAGTACTTC
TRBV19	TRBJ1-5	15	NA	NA	CASSIDLGPNQPQHF	TGTGCCAGTAGTATCGACCTAGGCCCCAATCAGCCCCAGCATTTT
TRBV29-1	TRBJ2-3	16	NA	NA	CSVDAPEGRSTDTQYF	TGCAGCGTTGACGCCCCGGAGGGGAGAAGCACAGATACGCAGTATTTT
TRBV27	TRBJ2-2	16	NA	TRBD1	CASSSPGQGHTGELFF	TGTGCCAGCAGTTCCCCCGGACAGGGGCACACCGGGGAGCTGTTTTTT
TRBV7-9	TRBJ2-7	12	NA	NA	CASSDKSYEQYF	TGTGCCAGCAGCGACAAGTCCTACGAGCAGTACTTC
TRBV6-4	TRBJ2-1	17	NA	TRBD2	CASSVCRSIWTSGKQFF	TGTGCCAGCAGTGTGTGTCGAAGTATTTGGACTAGCGGGAAGCAGTTCTTC
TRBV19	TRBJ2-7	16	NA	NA	CASSITLGLPIYEQYF	TGTGCCAGTAGTATAACGTTAGGACTCCCAATCTACGAGCAGTACTTC
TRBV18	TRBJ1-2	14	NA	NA	CASSPTGTIYGYTF	TGTGCCAGCTCTCCAACGGGGACTATCTATGGCTACACCTTC
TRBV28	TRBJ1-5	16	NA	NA	CASSSLPLNSNQPQHF	TGTGCCAGCAGTTCCCTCCCCCTTAATAGCAATCAGCCCCAGCATTTT
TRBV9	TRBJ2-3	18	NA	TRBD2	CASSVDLPTSGTTDTQYF	TGTGCCAGCAGCGTAGACCTGCCGACTAGCGGGACCACAGATACGCAGTATTTT
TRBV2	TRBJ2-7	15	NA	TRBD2	CASSGEPPGGYEQYF	TGTGCCAGCAGTGGGGAACCTCCGGGAGGTTACGAGCAGTACTTC
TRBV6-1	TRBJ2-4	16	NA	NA	CASSGGTPEGMDIQYF	TGTGCCAGCAGTGGAGGGACCCCCGAAGGTATGGACATTCAGTACTTC
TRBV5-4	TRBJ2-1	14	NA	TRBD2	CASRRLAGGNEQFF	TGTGCCAGCCGCAGACTAGCGGGAGGGAATGAGCAGTTCTTC
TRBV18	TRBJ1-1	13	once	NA	CASSSRLNTEAFF	TGTGCCAGCTCATCTAGGTTGAACACTGAAGCTTTCTTT
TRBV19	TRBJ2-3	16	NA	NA	CASSPFLARITDTQYF	TGTGCCAGTAGTCCCTTCCTAGCGCGCATCACAGATACGCAGTATTTT
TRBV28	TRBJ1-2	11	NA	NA	CASSYNYGYTF	TGTGCCAGCAGTTACAACTATGGCTACACCTTC
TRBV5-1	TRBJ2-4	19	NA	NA	CASSLAFRGATGTKNIQYF	TGCGCCAGCAGCTTGGCCTTCCGTGGCGCGACTGGAACCAAAAACATTCAGTACTTC
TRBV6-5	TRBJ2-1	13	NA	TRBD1	CASRDRGVNEQFF	TGTGCCAGCAGGGACAGGGGCGTGAATGAGCAGTTCTTC
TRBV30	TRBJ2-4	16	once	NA	CAWGTGSALAKNIQYF	TGTGCCTGGGGCACAGGGAGCGCCTTAGCCAAAAACATTCAGTACTTC
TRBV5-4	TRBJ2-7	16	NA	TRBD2	CASSLGGVAGAYEQYF	TGTGCCAGCAGCTTGGGAGGGGTAGCGGGAGCATACGAGCAGTACTTC
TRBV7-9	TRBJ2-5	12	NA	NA	CASSFLKETQYF	TGTGCCAGCAGCTTCCTCAAGGAGACCCAGTACTTC
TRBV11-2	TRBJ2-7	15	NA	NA	CASSLVWSVSYEQYF	TGTGCCAGCAGCTTAGTTTGGTCAGTGTCCTACGAGCAGTACTTC
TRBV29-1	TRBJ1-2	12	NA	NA	CSVEDHGVGYTF	TGCAGCGTTGAAGATCATGGGGTTGGCTACACCTTC